The source of this T cell receptor beta chain is a study of T cells in Graves' hyperthyroidism and ophthalmopathy (dated by TCRdb to about 2019). With respect to the entire study: TCR V-J signatures able to tell the groups apart were searched for in a discovery cohort of 90 to 100 patients, of whom 40 to 45 had Graves' ophthalmopathy and around 57 had stable Graves' hyperthyroidism. Thyroid tissue and blood T-cell repertoires from roughly six Graves' hyperthyroidism patients were also compared in the study. The 100 discovery patients were randomly divided into training and test sets at a 7:3 ratio. Once sampling was done, hyperthyroidism patients were given methimazole at a starting dose of 30 mg daily, whereas ophthalmopathy patients were given high-dose intravenous methylprednisolone. Prospective prediction of ophthalmopathy was tested in an independent validation cohort consisting of 18 hyperthyroidism patients and more than 15 patients who later progressed to ophthalmopathy. The paper reports TCR Vbeta CDR3 sequencing of fewer than 150 peripheral blood samples: fewer than 50 ophthalmopathy, roughly 80 hyperthyroidism and around 17 progressor patients.

Any patient with an uncontrolled infection, another autoimmune disease, pregnancy or lactation was excluded. Diagnoses were based on clinical symptoms, serum thyroxine and TRAb, thyroid ultrasound and orbital computed tomography. Total RNA was extracted with Trizol reagent, and quality was checked on an Agilent 2100 Bioanalyzer. In its sample, this clonotype was seen a few times. Its antigen target is currently unknown. Base qualities were left out, and no much larger clone turns up one base away. Study-wide conclusions, independent of this receptor: In cross-validation, a model built on a 13 V-J signature told ophthalmopathy apart from stable hyperthyroidism with under 90% sensitivity and about 81% specificity, and in testing the same model reached 80%/75%. No statistical method was used to set the sample size in advance, and investigators knew the group allocation. Blood samples also contained most of the expanded thyroid clonotypes (frequency above 0.001), which suggests that blood repertoires may reflect thyroid immune responses. In validation, the model predicted progression to ophthalmopathy with 65% to 71% sensitivity and 72% to 85% specificity, a median of around 6.6 months before onset.

The cysteine opens and the phenylalanine closes a CDR3 of 13 amino acids. Just the 39-base CDR3 DNA is kept, in frame starting at base 1. V gives up 5 bases and J gives up 8 bases, and the segment between their germline ends measures 15 bases. From a lookup of the germline V gene (reference sequence), CDR1 and CDR2 are SEHNR and FQNEAQ. The TCR beta CDR3 regions were amplified from RNA transcripts. For the first round of RT-PCR on the TCR CDR3, the HTBI primer set was used together with the Qiagen OneStep RT-PCR kit. Libraries were constructed in a second round of multiplex PCR, after which size selection and purification were performed. The libraries were sequenced on an Illumina HiSeq2000 using paired-end 100 bp reads. The original methods were these. SOAPnuke was used to process the raw data, removing reads that contained adapters or uncalled bases, had a mean Phred below 15, or lacked an exact match to the constant primer or identifier. High-quality paired reads were merged using COPE v1.2.5, and each unique nucleotide sequence was defined as a clonotype. MiTCR v1.1 was used to align clonotypes to the IMGT TRBV, TRBD and TRBJ reference segments. The analysis included only V-J combinations with a frequency above 0.0001, which together covered 99% to 99.2% of the repertoires. A TCS score was defined as the ratio of F50 (clonal expansion) to E x V (chaos), with BLOSUM62-based TCRdist applied between CDR3 peptides within each V-J. Welch's t-statistics and random forest reduced some 510 V-J features to 13, which were used in a naive Bayes classifier (R e1071). The Morisita-Horn index was used to measure how similar the thyroid and blood repertoires were. TCRdb trimmed the raw reads at Q25, called clones with MiXCR and kept productive beta chains. Identical CDR3 protein sequences are pooled into one entry, listed with their most common genes and DNA. It is TCRdb's table, rather than the study itself, that gives the V and J calls and clone size. The sample profile shows hundreds of thousands of distinct CDR3 sequences; less than 45% of them were found once. Less than 9% of the sample is taken by the ten largest.

The chain is assembled from TRBV7-9 and TRBJ1-2; no D segment can be confidently identified. Sequencing input: peripheral blood or thyroid tissue (not recorded which). The TCR comes from an adult man with Graves' disease, either hyperthyroidism or ophthalmopathy (not recorded which). CDR3 reads: CASSQGSVLGYTF. The nucleotide sequence is given as TGTGCCAGCAGCCAAGGATCGGTCCTCGGCTACACCTTC. Supplemented by the reference TRBV7-9 and TRBJ1-2 proteins around the CDR3, the complete variable domain is DTGVSQNPRHKITKRGQNVTFRCDPISEHNRLYWYRQTLGQGPEFLTYFQNEAQLEKSRLLSDRFSAERPKGSFSTLEIQRTEQGDSAMYLCASSQGSVLGYTFGSGTRLTVV.